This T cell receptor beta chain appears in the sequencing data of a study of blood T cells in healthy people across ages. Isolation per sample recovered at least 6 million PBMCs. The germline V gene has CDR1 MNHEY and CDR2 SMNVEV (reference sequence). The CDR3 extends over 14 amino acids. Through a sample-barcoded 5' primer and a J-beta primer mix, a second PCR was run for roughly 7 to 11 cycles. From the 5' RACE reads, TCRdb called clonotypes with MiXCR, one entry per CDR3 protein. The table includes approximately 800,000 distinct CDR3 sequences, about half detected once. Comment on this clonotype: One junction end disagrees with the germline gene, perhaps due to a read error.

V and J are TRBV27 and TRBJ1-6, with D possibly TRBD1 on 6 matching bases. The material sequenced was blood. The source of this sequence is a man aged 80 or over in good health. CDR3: CANSFPGGPSPLHF. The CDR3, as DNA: TGTGCCAACAGTTTCCCGGGGGGCCCTTCACCCCTCCACTTT.